These 9 T cell receptor beta chains were sequenced from one sample in a study of cytomegalovirus exposure and HLA in healthy donors. The PCR was carried out with 60 Vbeta primers and 13 Jbeta primers. The data were produced by immunoSEQ multiplex PCR, yet TCRdb's version contains in-frame clones alone and is incomplete. In the table there are roughly 190,000 clones, 65% to 85% of which are singletons. The sequencing input was PBMCs. Every receptor here comes from a female donor in good health and CMV-seronegative.

J is TRBJ1-3 and V is TRBV5-6; D gene unclear. The CDR3 extends over 13 amino acids. Deletions cut 0 bases from V and 6 bases from J, with 7 bases between. Per germline, CDR1 SGHDT and CDR2 YYEEEE. The CDR3 sequence is CASSLGRVNTIYF. The CDR3 coding sequence is TGTGCCAGCAGCTTGGGCCGGGTAAACACCATATATTTT.

CDR3 sequence (DNA): TGCAGCGGCGGGAGTAATGTAATGAACACTGAAGCTTTCTTT. As protein: CSGGSNVMNTEAFF. The J gene is TRBJ1-1, the V gene TRBV29-1, with D unresolved. V was clipped by 7 bases and J by 0 bases, with 15 bases between them. Germline CDR1 SQVTM, CDR2 ANQGSEA. The CDR3 has 14 residues.

J is TRBJ2-1 and V is TRBV5-1; 8 nucleotides agree with TRBD2. The CDR3 is made up of 16 amino acids. Germline V lookup: CDR1 SGHRS, CDR2 YFSETQ. V was clipped by 4 bases and J by 7 bases; unmatched bases: 13. CDR3 bases: TGCGCCAGCAGCCCCCTCTTGTCGGGGGGGCTGAATGAGCAGTTCTTC. This sequence encodes CASSPLLSGGLNEQFF.

This chain links TRBV4-1 with TRBJ2-5, with TRBD2 identical over 8 bases. Trimming cost V 0 bases and J 4 bases; bases outside gene matches: 7. Germline CDR1 and CDR2: MGHRA and YSYEKL. The length of the CDR3 is 16 residues. DNA of the CDR3: TGCGCCAGCAGCCAAGATGGCCGGGGGGGAATAGAGACCCAGTACTTC. Its translation is CASSQDGRGGIETQYF.

Worth noting for this clone: A junction boundary mismatches the germline segment, possibly from a read error. V is TRBV6-6 and J is TRBJ2-2; TRBD1 is a possible D gene (6 bases). CDR3 length: 13 amino acids. The germline V gene has CDR1 MNHNY and CDR2 SVGAGI (reference sequence). CDR3 loop: CASSSRTEGELLF. CDR3 nucleotides: TGTGCCAGCAGTTCCCGGACTGAGGGGGAGCTGCTTTTT.

The V and J genes are TRBV7-3 and TRBJ1-1; no definite D call. The CDR3 has 14 residues. Trimming removed 5 bases from V and 4 bases from J, with 14 bases in between. Germline assignment: CDR1 SGHTA and CDR2 FQGTGA. The CDR3 DNA is TGTGCCAGCAGCCTAGTCGGGATGGCCACTGAAGCTTTCTTT. It specifies CASSLVGMATEAFF.

The rearrangement joins TRBV5-6 to TRBJ1-1; 8 bases are a match to TRBD1. Germline V gives CDR1 SGHDT, CDR2 YYEEEE. The CDR3 totals 14 residues. With V trimmed by 2 bases and J by 11 bases, 11 bases remained unmatched. For the CDR3, the DNA is TGTGCCAGCAGCTTTGCCGGACAGGGTCTGGCGGCTTTCTTT. This codes for CASSFAGQGLAAFF.

This clone was counted once. CDR3 nucleotides: TGTGCCAGCAGGGGACAGGAGACCCAGTACTTC. It codes for CASRGQETQYF. This chain uses TRBV2 with TRBJ2-5; 7 bases align to TRBD1. The CDR3 contains 11 residues. Germline V gives CDR1 SNHLY, CDR2 FYNNEI. V lost 6 bases and J lost 5; bases outside the gene matches: 0.

The chain joins TRBV18 to TRBJ1-1; D is possibly TRBD1 (5 bases). Trimming took 3 bases from V and 2 from J, leaving 13 bases between them. This CDR3 spans 15 amino acids. Germline-derived CDR1 and CDR2 are KGHSH and LQKENI. CDR3 amino acids: CASSPGGGKNTEAFF. In nucleotides, the CDR3 is TGTGCCAGCTCACCGGGGGGTGGGAAAAACACTGAAGCTTTCTTT. Using reference TRBV18 and TRBJ1-1 for the parts outside the CDR3, the full variable domain is NAGVMQNPRHLVRRRGQEARLRCSPMKGHSHVYWYRQLPEEGLKFMVYLQKENIIDESGMPKERFSAEFPKEGPSILRIQQVVRGDSAAYFCASSPGGGKNTEAFFGQGTRLTVV.